The 4 T cell receptor beta chains presented below share a single source sample, sequenced in a study of blood T cell repertoires in COVID-19. Only in-frame clones appear in the TCRdb table, and some are missing; sequencing was by immunoSEQ multiplex PCR. The table shows approximately 150,000 clones, with around 85% occurring only once. Sequenced: PBMCs or T cells enriched from blood (not recorded which). These TCRs come from a woman between 40 and 50 years old with acute COVID-19.

V is TRBV7-9 and J is TRBJ2-1; TRBD2 matches at 8 bases. V dropped 4 bases and J dropped 8; count of bases not matched to a gene: 16. CDR3 length: 17 residues. Germline V lookup: CDR1 SEHNR, CDR2 FQNEAQ (reference sequence). CDR3: CASSSNLIAGRLDEQFF. The DNA for the CDR3 is TGTGCCAGCAGCTCGAACCTTATAGCGGGAAGGTTGGATGAGCAGTTCTTC.

The V gene is TRBV19, the J gene TRBJ2-3; TRBD1 aligns across 10 bases. The CDR3 runs 15 residues. The junction had 4 bases not matched to a gene; V was cut back by 5 bases and J by 2 bases. The V gene's germline CDR1 is LNHDA and CDR2 SQIVND (reference sequence). The CDR3 DNA follows: TGTGCCAGTAGTTCGCGACAGGGGGCCACAGATACGCAGTATTTT. Translated, it gives CASSSRQGATDTQYF.

This rearrangement joins TRBV7-3 to TRBJ2-7; possible D gene TRBD1, 6 bases. Germline lookup yields CDR1 SGHTA and CDR2 FQGTGA. V was cut by 2 bases and J by 5 bases, with 13 bases left in between. The CDR3 extends over 14 amino acids. CDR3 nucleotide sequence: TGTGCCAGCAGCTTACATGGGAAGGGGGACGAGCAGTACTTC. It is translated as CASSLHGKGDEQYF.

This clone was seen a few times. The chain links TRBV10-3 to TRBJ1-2; 8 bases are a match to TRBD1. The trim removed 4 bases at V and 4 bases at J, leaving 14 bases unmatched. From germline, CDR1 is ENHRY and CDR2 SYGVKD. This CDR3 comprises 17 residues. CDR3 protein: CAISGGDRLIAAYGYTF. The CDR3 DNA is TGTGCCATCAGTGGGGGGGACAGGTTAATCGCTGCCTATGGCTACACCTTC.